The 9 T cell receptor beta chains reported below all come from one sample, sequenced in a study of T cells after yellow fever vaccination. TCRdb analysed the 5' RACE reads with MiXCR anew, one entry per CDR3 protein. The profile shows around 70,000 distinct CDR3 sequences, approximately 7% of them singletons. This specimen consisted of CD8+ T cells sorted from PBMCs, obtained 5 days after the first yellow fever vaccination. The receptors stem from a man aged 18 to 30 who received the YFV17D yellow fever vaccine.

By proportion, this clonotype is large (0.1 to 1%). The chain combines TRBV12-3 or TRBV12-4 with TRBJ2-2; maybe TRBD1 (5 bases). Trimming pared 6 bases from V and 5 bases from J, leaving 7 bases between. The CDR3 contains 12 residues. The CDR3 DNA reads TGTGCCAGCAGCCAGGGAACCGGGGAGCTGTTTTTT. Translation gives CASSQGTGELFF.

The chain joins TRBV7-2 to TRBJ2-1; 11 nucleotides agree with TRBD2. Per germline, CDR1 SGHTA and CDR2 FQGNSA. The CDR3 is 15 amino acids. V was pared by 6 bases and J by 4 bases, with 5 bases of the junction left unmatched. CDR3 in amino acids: CASSKLAGEYNEQFF. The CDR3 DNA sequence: TGTGCCAGCAGTAAACTAGCGGGGGAGTACAATGAGCAGTTCTTC.

The CDR3 region has the DNA TGTGCCAGCAGCTCGGAAGTGGGGGTAGAAGAGACCCAGTACTTC. Its translation: CASSSEVGVEETQYF. The chain joins TRBV7-9 to TRBJ2-5; perhaps D is TRBD1 or TRBD2 (5 bases each). This CDR3 spans 15 amino acids. Germline assignment: CDR1 SEHNR and CDR2 FQNEAQ (reference sequence). V was cut by 4 bases and J by 3 bases, with 15 bases left in between.

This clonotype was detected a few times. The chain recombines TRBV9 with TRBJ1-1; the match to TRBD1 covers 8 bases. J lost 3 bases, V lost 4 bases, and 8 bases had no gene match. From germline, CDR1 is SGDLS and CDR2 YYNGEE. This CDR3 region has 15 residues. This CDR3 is CASSLNRGEDTEAFF. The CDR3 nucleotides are TGTGCCAGCAGCTTAAACAGGGGGGAAGACACTGAAGCTTTCTTT.

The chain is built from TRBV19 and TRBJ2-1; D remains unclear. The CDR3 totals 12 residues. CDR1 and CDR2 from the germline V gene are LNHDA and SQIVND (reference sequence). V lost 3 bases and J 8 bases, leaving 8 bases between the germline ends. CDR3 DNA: TGTGCCAGTAGTATGAAGGCCTATGAGCAGTTCTTC. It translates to CASSMKAYEQFF.

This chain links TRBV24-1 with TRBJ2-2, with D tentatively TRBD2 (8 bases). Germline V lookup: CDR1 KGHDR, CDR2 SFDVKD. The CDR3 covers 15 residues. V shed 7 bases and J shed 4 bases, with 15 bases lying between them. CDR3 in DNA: TGTGCCACCAGCACCGGGAGGGGGCCCACCGGGGAGCTGTTTTTT. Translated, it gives CATSTGRGPTGELFF.

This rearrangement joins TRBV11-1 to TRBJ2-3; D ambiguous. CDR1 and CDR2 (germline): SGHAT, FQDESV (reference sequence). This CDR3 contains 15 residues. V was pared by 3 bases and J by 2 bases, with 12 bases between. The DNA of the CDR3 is TGTGCCAGCAGCTTCACTCGCCTCTTCACAGATACGCAGTATTTT. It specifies CASSFTRLFTDTQYF.

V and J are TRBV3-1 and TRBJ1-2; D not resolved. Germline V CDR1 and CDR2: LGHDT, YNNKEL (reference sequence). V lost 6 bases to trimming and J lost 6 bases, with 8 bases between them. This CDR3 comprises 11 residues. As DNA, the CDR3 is TGTGCCAGCAGACACGTAGATGGCTACACCTTC. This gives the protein CASRHVDGYTF.

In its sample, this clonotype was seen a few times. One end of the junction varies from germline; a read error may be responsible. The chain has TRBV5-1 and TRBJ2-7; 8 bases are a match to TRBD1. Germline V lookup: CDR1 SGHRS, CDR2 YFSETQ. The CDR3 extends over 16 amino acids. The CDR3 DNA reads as TGCGCCAGCAGCCCAGATCAGGGGGCCTCATCCTACGAGCAGGACTTC. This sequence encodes CASSPDQGASSYEQDF.